This record concerns one T cell receptor beta chain sequence. Its target is unknown. This entry comes from a study of response to subunit inactivated influenza vaccine. TCRdb fed the RT-PCR reads into MiXCR, producing one record per CDR3 protein. Found here are more than 700,000 distinct CDR3 sequences, around 21% of them singletons; the top ten hold 10% to 13%. Study-wide results and caveats: Authors suggested seasonal influenza vaccinations each recruit few new T cells.

The clonotype comes from a man aged 45-60 years who received an inactivated influenza vaccine. Sequencing was performed on PBMCs from blood, taken more than 4 days after vaccination.

In DNA form, the CDR3 reads TGCAGCGTTGTCCTAGGGAACGGCTACACCTTC. Translating it yields CSVVLGNGYTF. V and J are TRBV29-1 and TRBJ1-2; D not resolved. This CDR3 contains 11 residues. CDR1 is SQVTM and CDR2 is ANQGSEA in the germline V gene. With 4 bases removed from V and 8 bases from J, the gap between germline ends came to 11 bases. Looking up the rest from reference TRBV29-1 and TRBJ1-2 gives the full variable domain: SAVISQKPSRDICQRGTSLTIQCQVDSQVTMMFWYRQQPGQSLTLIATANQGSEATYESGFVIDKFPISRPNLTFSTLTVSNMSPEDSSIYLCSVVLGNGYTFGSGTRLTVV.